Listed below are T cell receptor beta chains from one sample, sequenced in a study of blood T cell repertoires in COVID-19. The data were produced by immunoSEQ multiplex PCR, yet TCRdb's version contains in-frame clones alone and is incomplete. The sample has roughly 27,000 clones, around 87% seen once. What was sequenced was peripheral blood. Receptors originate from a man in his fifties or sixties with acute or convalescent COVID-19. Both conserved end residues are part of each CDR3. The D gene is left open where the match is weak. For some rows the clone size is stated as once, few or many, or as a class when expanded; others skip it.

V	size	D	J	CDR3	DNA
TRBV7-2	-	-	TRBJ2-7	CASSPGQTTYEQYF	TGTGCCAGCAGCCCTGGACAGACTACCTACGAGCAGTACTTC
TRBV30	-	-	TRBJ1-1	CAWSPGGSSEAFF	TGTGCCTGGAGCCCCGGGGGGAGCTCTGAAGCTTTCTTT
TRBV2	-	TRBD1	TRBJ1-2	CASRRQGSNNYGYTF	TGTGCCAGCAGACGACAGGGAAGTAATAACTATGGCTACACCTTC
TRBV7-3	-	TRBD2	TRBJ2-1	CASSFKLAGGSEQFF	TGTGCCAGCAGCTTTAAACTAGCGGGAGGGAGTGAGCAGTTCTTC
TRBV7-9	-	-	TRBJ1-2	CASSSDRSNYGYTF	TGTGCCAGCAGCTCAGACAGGAGTAACTATGGCTACACCTTC
TRBV27	-	TRBD1	TRBJ1-6	CASSLYLFGTGNSPLHF	TGTGCCAGCAGTTTATACCTCTTTGGGACAGGGAATTCACCCCTCCACTTT
TRBV15	-	TRBD2	TRBJ2-3	CATSRDVLAGYTDTQYF	TGTGCCACCAGCAGAGATGTCCTAGCGGGATACACAGATACGCAGTATTTT
TRBV11-2	-	-	TRBJ1-1	CASSPPVNTEAFF	TGTGCCAGCAGCCCTCCCGTTAACACTGAAGCTTTCTTT
TRBV15	-	TRBD1	TRBJ2-5	CATSRPDRAETQYF	TGTGCCACCAGCAGACCGGACAGGGCGGAGACCCAGTACTTC
TRBV11-3	-	-	TRBJ2-7	CASSLESNEQYF	TGTGCCAGCAGCTTGGAGAGCAACGAGCAGTACTTC
TRBV19	-	TRBD1	TRBJ1-5	CASSTPGQGGPQHF	TGTGCCAGTAGTACCCCGGGACAGGGGGGACCCCAGCATTTT
TRBV27	-	-	TRBJ2-5	CASSSVGGGKETQYF	TGTGCCAGCAGCTCCGTAGGGGGGGGTAAAGAGACCCAGTACTTC
TRBV29-1	few	-	TRBJ2-2	CSVAGTSTSDTGELFF	TGCAGCGTTGCAGGGACTTCAACTTCTGACACCGGGGAGCTGTTTTTT
TRBV11-2	-	TRBD2	TRBJ2-1	CASSFAGGPNEQFF	TGTGCCAGCAGCTTCGCGGGAGGGCCCAATGAGCAGTTCTTC
TRBV20-1	-	-	TRBJ2-3	CSAPSADTQYF	TGCAGTGCCCCCAGCGCAGATACGCAGTATTTT
TRBV27	-	TRBD2	TRBJ2-7	CASSLSLAGGYEQYF	TGTGCCAGCAGTTTATCGCTAGCGGGGGGCTACGAGCAGTACTTC
TRBV29-1	-	TRBD1	TRBJ1-1	CSVLAGGNTEAFF	TGCAGCGTCCTTGCAGGGGGGAACACTGAAGCTTTCTTT
TRBV10-1	-	-	TRBJ1-6	CASSARDNSPLHF	TGCGCCAGCAGTGCCCGGGATAATTCACCCCTCCACTTT
TRBV20-1	-	TRBD1	TRBJ1-1	CSATGTVAFF	TGCAGTGCTACCGGGACAGTTGCTTTCTTT
TRBV5-5	-	-	TRBJ1-3	CASGGTEYGNTIYF	TGTGCCAGCGGAGGGACCGAGTATGGAAACACCATATATTTT
TRBV19	-	TRBD2	TRBJ2-3	CASRSLTSGSTDTQYF	TGTGCCAGTAGATCCCTGACTAGCGGAAGCACAGATACGCAGTATTTT
TRBV5-1	-	TRBD2	TRBJ2-1	CASSLVSGGAGNEQFF	TGCGCCAGCAGCTTGGTTAGCGGGGGGGCCGGAAATGAGCAGTTCTTC
TRBV28	once	-	TRBJ2-7	CASSSPGSDSYEQYF	TGTGCCAGCAGTTCCCCGGGTAGTGACTCCTACGAGCAGTACTTC
TRBV19	-	-	TRBJ2-7	CASSIKSGGYEQYF	TGTGCCAGTAGTATAAAATCAGGAGGATACGAGCAGTACTTC